This T cell receptor beta chain was sequenced for a study of shared clonotypes between healthy human individuals. Study at large: Per-donor plates numbered three CD4 naive, three CD4 memory, two CD8 naive and one CD8 memory. The study, taken as a whole, reports: It was the few donors that limited the genetic and exposure-history diversity represented. Only blood samples were collected, and tissue repertoires likely differ. Of the naive CD4 clonotypes, around 4.9% were shared across several donors.

About this clone itself: Its antigen is not known.

Germline-derived CDR1 and CDR2 are MDHEN and SYDVKM. The V and J ends lost 8 bases and 1 base respectively, with 18 bases between them. This CDR3 has 15 residues. Measured with immunoSEQ multiplex PCR; TCRdb has only the in-frame clones, and not every one. The top ten hold around 0.6% of the sample, which has about 1.1 million clones, approximately 78% seen once. Material: memory CD4+ T cells from PBMCs. Subset here: CD45RA-negative fraction. V usage is TRBV28 and J usage is TRBJ2-7, with D tentatively TRBD2 (6 bases). This TCR derives from a man aged 18 to 29 in good health. Some clones in this sample may be carry-over from other donors' samples. The CDR3 region is CASFPWAGRSYEQYF. The CDR3 DNA reads TGTGCCAGCTTCCCTTGGGCGGGGAGGTCCTACGAGCAGTACTTC.